Shown below are 24 T cell receptor beta chains from a single sample sequenced in a study of cytomegalovirus exposure and HLA in healthy donors. Researchers ran the PCR with 60 Vbeta and 13 Jbeta primers. Assay: immunoSEQ multiplex PCR; the TCRdb copy retains only in-frame clones and omits some. The sample contains under 130,000 clones, around four fifths of which appear only once. The source material was PBMCs. The receptor source for this set is a woman between 40 and 50 years old in good health and CMV-seropositive.

The CDR3 loop reads CASSTGSNYGYTF. As DNA, the CDR3 is TGTGCCAGTTCGACAGGGAGCAACTATGGCTACACCTTC. The chain carries TRBV28 and TRBJ1-2; TRBD1 matches at 7 bases. V dropped 9 bases and J dropped 2; count of bases not matched to a gene: 6. CDR1 and CDR2 (germline): MDHEN, SYDVKM. CDR3 length: 13 residues.

The chain recombines TRBV4-2 with TRBJ2-2, with TRBD2 identical over 11 bases. Germline V lookup: CDR1 LGHNA, CDR2 YNFKEQ. Unmatched junction bases numbered 2, after V lost 0 bases and J lost 2 bases. The CDR3 extends over 17 amino acids. CDR3 coding DNA: TGTGCCAGCAGCCAAGAGGGACTAGCGGCCAACACCGGGGAGCTGTTTTTT. This gives the protein CASSQEGLAANTGELFF.

V and J are TRBV7-2 and TRBJ2-7, with D maybe TRBD2 (6 bases). CDR3 length: 13 residues. Trimming shortened V by 9 bases and J by 2 bases, and 14 bases separated the two germline ends. Germline CDR1 is SGHTA and CDR2 is FQGNSA. CDR3 DNA sequence: TGTGCCAGTTCCCTTAGCGGTACCTACGAGCAGTACTTC. Translating it yields CASSLSGTYEQYF.

The chain recombines TRBV2 with TRBJ2-1, with TRBD2 as a possible D gene (5 bases). The CDR3 sequence is 12 residues long. Germline loops: CDR1 SNHLY, CDR2 FYNNEI. The V end lost 4 bases, the J end lost 7 bases, and 8 bases lay between the germline ends. The DNA of the CDR3 is TGTGCCAGCAGTGTGCGAGGGAATGAGCAGTTCTTC. Its translation is CASSVRGNEQFF.

The V gene is TRBV12-5, the J gene TRBJ1-3; maybe TRBD1 (6 bases). Germline V CDR1 and CDR2: LGHNT, FRNRAP. V was cut by 1 base and J by 4 bases, with 11 bases left in between. The CDR3 spans 15 residues. The CDR3 nucleotides are TGTGCTAGTGGTTTGGCGATGGGGGCGGGAAACACCATATATTTT. Amino acid sequence: CASGLAMGAGNTIYF.

This chain uses TRBV5-6 with TRBJ2-1, with D maybe TRBD2 (5 bases). This CDR3 region has 12 residues. V was clipped by 7 bases and J by 3 bases, with 8 bases between them. CDR1 SGHDT and CDR2 YYEEEE come from the germline V gene. The CDR3 DNA follows: TGTGCCAGCTGGCGGGTCTACAATGAGCAGTTCTTC. Encoded protein: CASWRVYNEQFF. Combining the CDR3 with reference TRBV5-6 and TRBJ2-1 gives the whole variable domain DAGVTQSPTHLIKTRGQQVTLRCSPKSGHDTVSWYQQALGQGPQFIFQYYEEEERQRGNFPDRFSGHQFPNYSSELNVNALLLGDSALYLCASWRVYNEQFFGPGTRLTVL.

This clone has only a few counts. The genes are TRBV23-1 and TRBJ2-7; the match to TRBD1 covers 7 bases. TRBV23-1 is an ORF, with its function uncertain. This CDR3 has 14 residues. V lost 6 bases, J lost 2 bases, and 7 bases stayed unmatched. The CDR3 bases are TGCGCCAGCAGGCCGGACAGGTCCGCCTACGAGCAGTACTTC. This sequence encodes CASRPDRSAYEQYF.

CDR3 nucleotide sequence: TGTGCCAGCTCACCGGGACAGGCTGGGGCCGGGTACACCGGGGAGCTGTTTTTT. It specifies CASSPGQAGAGYTGELFF. V gene TRBV18 combines with J gene TRBJ2-2; 8 bases are shared with TRBD1. With V trimmed by 3 bases and J by 3 bases, 12 bases remained unmatched. Germline-derived CDR1 and CDR2 are KGHSH and LQKENI. The CDR3 consists of 18 residues.

This clone was seen only a few times. J is TRBJ2-2 and V is TRBV5-1; maybe TRBD1 (5 bases). Per the germline V gene, CDR1 is SGHRS and CDR2 is YFSETQ. This CDR3 comprises 14 residues. Trimming stripped 1 base from V and 5 bases from J, with 9 bases between. CDR3 sequence: CASSLTQGTGELFF. CDR3 nucleotides: TGCGCCAGCAGCTTGACCCAGGGAACCGGGGAGCTGTTTTTT.

This clone was recorded once. The chain uses TRBV5-6 and TRBJ2-5, with D maybe TRBD2 (7 bases). V lost 4 bases and J 4 bases, leaving 14 bases between the germline ends. Germline loops: CDR1 SGHDT, CDR2 YYEEEE. This CDR3 spans 14 amino acids. CDR3 sequence: CASSLGGTSETQYF. CDR3 nucleotides: TGTGCCAGCAGCCTGGGGGGGACATCAGAGACCCAGTACTTC.

V is TRBV27 and J is TRBJ2-3, with D perhaps matching TRBD1 (6 bases). The V gene's germline CDR1 is MNHEY and CDR2 SMNVEV (reference sequence). Trimming stripped 5 bases from V and 1 base from J, with 13 bases between. This CDR3 is built from 15 residues. The CDR3 DNA reads TGTGCCAGCAGTCTCGGGACATTGGGCACAGATACGCAGTATTTT. This codes for CASSLGTLGTDTQYF.

This clone was observed once. V usage is TRBV4-2 and J usage is TRBJ1-3; TRBD1 aligns across 9 bases. Germline CDR1 and CDR2: LGHNA and YNFKEQ. The CDR3 sequence is 15 residues long. V was clipped by 2 bases and J by 2 bases; unmatched bases: 1. For the CDR3, the DNA is TGTGCCAGCAGCCAAACAGGGGGCCCTGGAAACACCATATATTTT. Amino acids: CASSQTGGPGNTIYF.

The table lists this clone with a few counts. J is TRBJ1-1 and V is TRBV7-2, with 9 bases fitting TRBD1. The CDR3 loop spans 16 amino acids. Germline loops: CDR1 SGHTA, CDR2 FQGNSA. V gave up 5 bases and J gave up 4 bases; unmatched junction bases: 11. CDR3 region: CASSPRPGQGSTEAFF. The DNA of the CDR3 is TGTGCCAGCAGCCCACGACCGGGACAGGGCTCCACTGAAGCTTTCTTT.

Regarding this clone: This same CDR3 is encoded by further DNA sequences in the sample. The rearrangement links TRBV6-6 to TRBJ1-1, with D uncertain. With 6 bases removed from V and 4 bases from J, the gap between germline ends came to 9 bases. The germline gives CDR1 MNHNY, CDR2 SVGAGI (reference sequence). The CDR3 contains 12 residues. The DNA of the CDR3 is TGTGCCAGCAGCTCCGGCGGCACTGAAGCTTTCTTT. Translating it yields CASSSGGTEAFF.

This clone was seen only once. V and J are TRBV5-6 and TRBJ2-7, with 11 bases identical to TRBD2. J was trimmed by 2 bases and V by 4 bases; bases with no gene match: 8. The V gene's germline CDR1 is SGHDT and CDR2 YYEEEE. The CDR3 extends over 16 amino acids. Here the CDR3 reads CASSPGGLAGAYEQYF. DNA of the CDR3: TGTGCCAGCAGCCCCGGAGGACTAGCGGGTGCCTACGAGCAGTACTTC.

The J gene is TRBJ2-7, the V gene TRBV5-1; 7 bases match TRBD2. V lost 4 bases to trimming and J lost 0 bases; unmatched junction nucleotides: 13. The CDR3 covers 17 residues. CDR1 SGHRS and CDR2 YFSETQ come from the germline V gene. The CDR3, as DNA: TGCGCCAGCAGCAATGGACTAGTCAGTGGGGCCTCCTACGAGCAGTACTTC. Translated: CASSNGLVSGASYEQYF.

The sample holds a few counts of this clone. The V and J genes are TRBV2 and TRBJ2-3; 9 positions agree with TRBD1. Germline CDR1 SNHLY, CDR2 FYNNEI. This CDR3 is built from 16 residues. With V trimmed by 5 bases and J by 5 bases, 11 bases remained unmatched. The CDR3 spells CASSTRDRVDVDTQYF. CDR3 coding DNA: TGTGCCAGCAGTACCCGGGACAGGGTGGACGTAGATACGCAGTATTTT. Using reference TRBV2 and TRBJ2-3 for the parts outside the CDR3, the full variable domain is EPEVTQTPSHQVTQMGQEVILRCVPISNHLYFYWYRQILGQKVEFLVSFYNNEISEKSEIFDDQFSVERPDGSNFTLKIRSTKLEDSAMYFCASSTRDRVDVDTQYFGPGTRLTVL.

This chain's CDR3 is CASSRQGGEETQYF. DNA of the CDR3: TGTGCCAGCTCACGGCAGGGTGGGGAAGAGACCCAGTACTTC. The chain links TRBV18 to TRBJ2-5; a possible D gene is TRBD1 (5 bases). The CDR3 is 14 residues long. Germline V CDR1 and CDR2: KGHSH, LQKENI. V was pared by 4 bases and J by 3 bases, with 12 bases between.

The chain links TRBV19 to TRBJ2-5; D gene ambiguous. Trimming took off 5 bases at V and 3 bases at J, with 13 bases between the two ends. Germline values: CDR1 LNHDA, CDR2 SQIVND (reference sequence). The CDR3 covers 14 residues. CDR3 loop: CASSPWATEETQYF. The CDR3 DNA reads as TGTGCCAGTAGTCCCTGGGCTACAGAAGAGACCCAGTACTTC.

This sequence joins TRBV19 and TRBJ2-7; D is possibly TRBD2 (5 bases). Germline CDR1 LNHDA, CDR2 SQIVND (reference sequence). The CDR3 runs 15 residues. V gave up 5 bases and J gave up 0 bases, with 14 bases separating them. The CDR3 DNA reads as TGTGCCAGTAGTTCTCGGACTCCCTTCTCCTACGAGCAGTACTTC. Translated, it gives CASSSRTPFSYEQYF.

J is TRBJ2-2 and V is TRBV18; a weak D match, TRBD2 (5 bases). CDR3 size: 16 residues. The germline V gene encodes CDR1 KGHSH and CDR2 LQKENI. V shed 0 bases and J shed 4 bases, with 12 bases lying between them. The CDR3 DNA reads as TGTGCCAGCTCACCACCGGGAGTCCGGGGCACCGGGGAGCTGTTTTTT. Protein: CASSPPGVRGTGELFF. The full variable domain, completed using reference TRBV18 and TRBJ2-2, is NAGVMQNPRHLVRRRGQEARLRCSPMKGHSHVYWYRQLPEEGLKFMVYLQKENIIDESGMPKERFSAEFPKEGPSILRIQQVVRGDSAAYFCASSPPGVRGTGELFFGEGSRLTVL.

The genes are TRBV5-4 and TRBJ1-4; D is possibly TRBD1 (5 bases). Germline assignment: CDR1 SGHNT and CDR2 YYREEE (reference sequence). This CDR3 has 15 residues. V lost 0 bases and J 7 bases, leaving 13 bases between the germline ends. DNA for the CDR3: TGTGCCAGCAGCTTGGCAGGGAACGGCCGTGAAAAACTGTTTTTT. Protein product: CASSLAGNGREKLFF.

The genes are TRBV19 and TRBJ2-3; D gene uncertain. The CDR3 runs 15 residues. V shed 3 bases and J shed 1 base, with 11 bases lying between them. Germline-derived CDR1 and CDR2 are LNHDA and SQIVND (reference sequence). Here the CDR3 DNA reads TGTGCCAGTAGTATTAACAGCTTGCGCACAGATACGCAGTATTTT. It codes for CASSINSLRTDTQYF. Looking up the rest from reference TRBV19 and TRBJ2-3 gives the full variable domain: DGGITQSPKYLFRKEGQNVTLSCEQNLNHDAMYWYRQDPGQGLRLIYYSQIVNDFQKGDIAEGYSVSREKKESFPLTVTSAQKNPTAFYLCASSINSLRTDTQYFGPGTRLTVL.

The V gene is TRBV7-9, the J gene TRBJ1-1; a possible D gene is TRBD1 (6 bases). There are 13 residues in the CDR3. Deletions cut 1 base from V and 11 bases from J, with 14 bases between. The germline CDR1 and CDR2 sequences are SEHNR and FQNEAQ (reference sequence). CDR3 DNA: TGTGCCAGCAGCTTAGGACGGGGGGGCCCGGCTTTCTTT. Translating gives CASSLGRGGPAFF.